This is a list of T cell receptor beta chains from one sample in a study of OX40 agonist ivuxolimab in advanced cancers. TCRdb's copy holds only in-frame clones and misses some; the assay was immunoSEQ multiplex PCR. The sample has tens of thousands of clones, 75% to 90% seen once. This sample comprised CD4+ or CD8+ T cells sorted from blood, obtained in a trial of the OX40 agonist ivuxolimab. All receptors come from an adult with an advanced solid tumor such as melanoma, head and neck, liver or kidney cancer. Each CDR3 is given without its conserved first and last residue. Fields, in order: clone size, J gene, V gene, CDR3 protein. Clone size is not always given. Where it is, it says once, few, many or a class for expanded clones.

size: NA
J: TRBJ2-2
V: TRBV19
CDR3: ASSSWTGGITGELF

size: NA
J: TRBJ2-2
V: TRBV9
CDR3: ASSPGTAPARHTGELF

size: NA
J: TRBJ2-1
V: TRBV6-6
CDR3: ASSSLAGDNEQF

size: NA
J: TRBJ2-5
V: TRBV5-4
CDR3: ASSLAKRLAGEETQY

size: few
J: TRBJ2-2
V: TRBV10-2
CDR3: ASSQPGELF

size: NA
J: TRBJ1-2
V: TRBV15
CDR3: ATSNSRDRFGYT

size: few
J: TRBJ2-1
V: TRBV29-1
CDR3: SVEPDEQF

size: NA
J: TRBJ2-7
V: TRBV6-6
CDR3: ASSLSGEGRVEQY

size: NA
J: TRBJ2-3
V: TRBV27
CDR3: ASSLLSTDTQY

size: NA
J: TRBJ1-3
V: TRBV6-5
CDR3: ASSYLRDSEGNTIY

size: NA
J: TRBJ1-3
V: TRBV28
CDR3: ASSLEVGGWGNGNTIY

size: NA
J: TRBJ2-7
V: TRBV7-8
CDR3: ASSFGRFYEQY

size: NA
J: TRBJ2-7
V: TRBV6-5
CDR3: ASSPTAYEQY

size: NA
J: TRBJ2-5
V: TRBV16
CDR3: ASSPGQGETQY

size: NA
J: TRBJ2-2
V: TRBV7-9
CDR3: ASSRDSTGELF

size: NA
J: TRBJ1-5
V: TRBV6-5
CDR3: ASKPPGDNQPQH

size: NA
J: TRBJ1-4
V: TRBV7-9
CDR3: ASSALLGTGAEKLF

size: NA
J: TRBJ1-1
V: TRBV2
CDR3: ASSYSTTEAF

size: few
J: TRBJ2-1
V: TRBV27
CDR3: ASNSNRVEQF

size: NA
J: TRBJ2-5
V: TRBV4-3
CDR3: ASSQDLQGSETQY

size: NA
J: TRBJ1-1
V: TRBV4-3
CDR3: ASSQADSSEAF

size: few
J: TRBJ1-3
V: TRBV21-1
CDR3: ASSKRSTGPSGNTIY

size: NA
J: TRBJ2-7
V: TRBV7-9
CDR3: ASSPGTSAFYEQY

size: NA
J: TRBJ1-1
V: TRBV2
CDR3: ASSDYTEITEAF

size: NA
J: TRBJ1-2
V: TRBV11-3
CDR3: ASSFSGTANYGYT

size: NA
J: TRBJ2-3
V: TRBV6-5
CDR3: ASSITAWDTQY

size: few
J: TRBJ1-5
V: TRBV5-6
CDR3: ASSLAEAGGNQPQH

size: NA
J: TRBJ2-7
V: TRBV28
CDR3: ASSSGNSYEQY

size: NA
J: TRBJ2-2
V: TRBV5-6
CDR3: ASSSTGSTGELF

size: NA
J: TRBJ1-1
V: TRBV9
CDR3: ASSVEGGLGNTEAF

size: NA
J: TRBJ2-1
V: TRBV16
CDR3: ASSQPGQGYNEQF

size: NA
J: TRBJ2-5
V: TRBV9
CDR3: ASSVVGQGGVETQY

size: medium-sized
J: TRBJ1-1
V: TRBV7-6
CDR3: ASSLGGENTEAF

size: NA
J: TRBJ2-3
V: TRBV5-5
CDR3: ASSSRTDTQY

size: NA
J: TRBJ2-7
V: TRBV15
CDR3: ATSSNLPLSGGMYEQY

size: NA
J: TRBJ2-2
V: TRBV19
CDR3: ASSPGLVNTGELF

size: NA
J: TRBJ1-5
V: TRBV4-2
CDR3: ASSQEGSWGADQPQH

size: once
J: TRBJ2-2
V: TRBV5-5
CDR3: ASSFLPPGASGSTGELF